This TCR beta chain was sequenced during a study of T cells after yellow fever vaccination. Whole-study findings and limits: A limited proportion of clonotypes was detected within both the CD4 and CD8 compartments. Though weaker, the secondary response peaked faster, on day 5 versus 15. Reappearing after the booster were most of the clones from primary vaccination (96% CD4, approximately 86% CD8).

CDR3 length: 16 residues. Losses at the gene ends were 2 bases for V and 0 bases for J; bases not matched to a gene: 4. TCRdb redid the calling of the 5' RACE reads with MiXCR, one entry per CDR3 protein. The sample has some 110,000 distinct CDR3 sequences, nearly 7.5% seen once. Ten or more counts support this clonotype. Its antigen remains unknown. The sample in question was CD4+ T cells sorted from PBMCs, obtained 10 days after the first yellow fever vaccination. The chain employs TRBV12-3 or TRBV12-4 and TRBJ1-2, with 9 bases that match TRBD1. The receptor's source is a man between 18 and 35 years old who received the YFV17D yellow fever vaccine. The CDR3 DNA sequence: TGTGCCAGCAGTTTACACAGGGGGCGAGCTAACTATGGCTACACCTTC. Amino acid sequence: CASSLHRGRANYGYTF.